This is a list of T cell receptor beta chains from one sample in a study of cytomegalovirus exposure and HLA in healthy donors. Generated by immunoSEQ multiplex PCR, the TCRdb table keeps only in-frame clones and is missing some. Among fewer than 200,000 clones, 75% to 80% were seen once, and the ten largest hold nearly 6.5%. The sequenced material came from PBMCs. The receptors originated from a man between 40 and 49 years old in good health and CMV-seropositive. CDR3s leave out the opening cysteine and the closing phenylalanine or tryptophan.

V	CDR3
TRBV7-2	ASSPNPGGADTQY
TRBV5-1	ASSLGGTGNYEQY
TRBV30	AWSKQHDQPQH
TRBV6-1	ASSPRSGSGYT
TRBV5-6	ASSLVQGVAEAF
TRBV4-2	ASSPQRGSGEQF
TRBV28	ASSLMPGGYT
TRBV7-3	ASSLQGGYEQY
TRBV2	ASRPGGVTGELF
TRBV5-1	ASSFAGQGTGEQY
TRBV4-2	ASSQERTALYGYT
TRBV19	ASSIKGSSRNEQF
TRBV7-8	ASSLGTGVANYGYT
TRBV2	ASSGLAGSTDTQY
TRBV7-9	ASRRTGWDTEAF
TRBV12-5	ASARVGQETQY
TRBV5-1	ASSPRRGPLYGYT
TRBV10-3	AISDRTSGAYNEQF
TRBV11-3	ASSLGGTSGGGEQY
TRBV6-5	ASRGLQGVLDEQY
TRBV5-1	ASSAAGFSGANGLT
TRBV5-1	ASSLSGVEGYT
TRBV5-1	AGTQGASSEAF
TRBV7-2	ASSPERVRTDTQY
TRBV5-4	ASSIGRDTSGEQY
TRBV5-4	ASTFASGRTPDTQY
TRBV5-1	ASSLGQGLGYGYT
TRBV2	ASSTTHGGNTQY
TRBV6-9	ASSYSSDRGRQPQH
TRBV5-1	ASSLDGQPSYNEQF
TRBV19	ASEPTNQGGDGYT
TRBV19	ASSVGQGSGKLF
TRBV11-2	ASSFSPLEQY
TRBV28	ASSSPGTGGGNEQF
TRBV2	ATGGEGTGELF
TRBV5-1	ASSLASGFSYEQY
TRBV18	ASSATVSGNTIY
TRBV5-8	ASSLFSDTEAF
TRBV6-4	ASTPHARGGWNEQF
TRBV6-1	ASSDSLAGLQNTGELF
TRBV9	ASSETPGRKGETQY
TRBV6-5	ASSYSKTVNTEAF
TRBV12-5	ASGLGTGYNEQF
TRBV5-6	ASTRGGQAYGYT
TRBV9	ASTADYITGELF
TRBV30	AFVGRQGYNEQF
TRBV9	ASTDRAPHNSPLH
TRBV5-1	ASSLGGRAYVSYEQY
TRBV15	ATSRGRGGQDTQY
TRBV19	ASSLNRAQPQH
TRBV2	ASTWDRGNSNQPQH
TRBV21-1	ASSKRGFSYEQY
TRBV19	ASSFSSGGRNEQF
TRBV11-2	ASSFAAPYEKLF
TRBV7-3	ASSYLAGSYNEQF
TRBV5-1	ASTVGTGQETQY
TRBV4-1	ASSQVGAQNEKLF